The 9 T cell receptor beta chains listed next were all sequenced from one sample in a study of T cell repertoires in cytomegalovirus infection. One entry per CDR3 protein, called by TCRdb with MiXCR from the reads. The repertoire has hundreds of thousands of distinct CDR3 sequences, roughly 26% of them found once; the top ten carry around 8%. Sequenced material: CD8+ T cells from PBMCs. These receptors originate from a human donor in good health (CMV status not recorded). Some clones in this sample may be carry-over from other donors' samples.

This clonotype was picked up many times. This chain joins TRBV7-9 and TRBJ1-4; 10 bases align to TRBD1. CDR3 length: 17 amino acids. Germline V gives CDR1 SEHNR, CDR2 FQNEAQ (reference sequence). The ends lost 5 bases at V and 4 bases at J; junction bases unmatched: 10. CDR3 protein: CASSPLVGTGDNEKLFF. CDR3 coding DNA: TGTGCCAGCAGCCCGCTCGTAGGGACAGGGGATAATGAAAAACTGTTTTTT.

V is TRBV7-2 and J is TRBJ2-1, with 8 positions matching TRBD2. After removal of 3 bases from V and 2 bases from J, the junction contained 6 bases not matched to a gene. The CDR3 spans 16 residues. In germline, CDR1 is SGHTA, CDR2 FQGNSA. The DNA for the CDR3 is TGTGCCAGCAGCTTCAGGGTCGGGGGGGCCTACAATGAGCAGTTCTTC. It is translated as CASSFRVGGAYNEQFF.

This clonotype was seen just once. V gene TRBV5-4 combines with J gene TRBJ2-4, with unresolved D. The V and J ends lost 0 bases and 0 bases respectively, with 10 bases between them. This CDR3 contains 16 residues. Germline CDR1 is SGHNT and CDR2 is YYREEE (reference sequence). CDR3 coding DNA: TGTGCCAGCAGCTTGGAAGGCCCCCGAGCCAAAAACATTCAGTACTTC. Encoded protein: CASSLEGPRAKNIQYF.

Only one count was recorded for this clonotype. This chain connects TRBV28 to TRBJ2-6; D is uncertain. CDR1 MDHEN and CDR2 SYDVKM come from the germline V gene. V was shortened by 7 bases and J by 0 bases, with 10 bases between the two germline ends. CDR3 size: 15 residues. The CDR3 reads CASTLAGSGANVLTF. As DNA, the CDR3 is TGTGCCAGCACACTCGCTGGCTCTGGGGCCAACGTCCTGACTTTC.

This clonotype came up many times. The CDR3 DNA is TGTGCCAGCAGTTACTCCGGGGGCGAGCAGTACTTC. This codes for CASSYSGGEQYF. This sequence joins TRBV6-5 and TRBJ2-7; D is possibly TRBD2 (6 bases). The CDR3 is made up of 12 amino acids. Germline V gene sequence: CDR1 MNHEY, CDR2 SVGAGI. V was pared by 0 bases and J by 6 bases, with 6 bases between.

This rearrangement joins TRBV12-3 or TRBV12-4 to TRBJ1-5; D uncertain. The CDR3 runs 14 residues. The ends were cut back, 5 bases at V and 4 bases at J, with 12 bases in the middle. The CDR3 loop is CASSGVHGNQPQHF. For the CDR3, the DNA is TGTGCCAGCAGTGGGGTTCATGGGAATCAGCCCCAGCATTTT.

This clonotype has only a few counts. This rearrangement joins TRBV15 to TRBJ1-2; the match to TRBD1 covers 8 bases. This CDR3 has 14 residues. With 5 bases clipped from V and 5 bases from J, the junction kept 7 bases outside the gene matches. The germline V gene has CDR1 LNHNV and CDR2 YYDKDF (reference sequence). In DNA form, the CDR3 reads TGTGCCACCAGCTCAAGCGGGACAGGTTATGGCTACACCTTC. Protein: CATSSSGTGYGYTF.

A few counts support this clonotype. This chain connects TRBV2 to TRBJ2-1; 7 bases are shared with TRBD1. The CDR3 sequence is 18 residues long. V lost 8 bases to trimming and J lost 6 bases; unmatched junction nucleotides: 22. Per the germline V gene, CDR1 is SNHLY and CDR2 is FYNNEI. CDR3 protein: CASPSAGRGNLVRNEQFF. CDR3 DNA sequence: TGTGCCAGCCCATCAGCAGGCAGGGGGAACCTAGTACGCAATGAGCAGTTCTTC.

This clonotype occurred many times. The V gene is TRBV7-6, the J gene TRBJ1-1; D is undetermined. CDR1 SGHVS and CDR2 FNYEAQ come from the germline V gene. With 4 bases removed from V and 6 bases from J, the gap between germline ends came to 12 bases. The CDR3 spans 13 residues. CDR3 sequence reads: CASSSSGPSEAFF. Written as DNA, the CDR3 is TGTGCCAGCAGCTCGAGTGGGCCATCTGAAGCTTTCTTT.